The present entry profiles one TCR beta chain with its context. This entry is derived from a study of blood T cell repertoires in COVID-19. As for the study in general: Material from acute and convalescent COVID-19 was sourced from the United States, Italy and Spain.

Adults between about 18 and 95 years of age took part from approximately 24 US areas. Cohorts were assigned according to the clinical history that participants reported. Under the authors' procedure: Researchers report that nucleated cell counts were estimated from reference gene primer amplification. Profiled with immunoSEQ multiplex PCR; TCRdb holds only in-frame clones, not every one. V, J and clone size derive from that table, while D and trimming were established from the DNA sequence. Seen here are roughly 150,000 clones, about four fifths observed once, and the top ten hold 3% to 3.5%. CDR1 and CDR2 from the germline V gene are SGHRS and YFSETQ. The CDR3 runs 13 residues. Trimming shortened V by 1 base and J by 5 bases, and 9 bases separated the two germline ends.

The specimen sequenced was PBMCs or T cells enriched from blood (not recorded which). This clonotype was obtained from a woman aged 55-70 years who had recovered from COVID-19. The chain employs TRBV5-1 and TRBJ2-5; D ambiguous. Here the CDR3 reads CASSLSLRETQYF. The CDR3 region has the DNA TGCGCCAGCAGCTTGTCCTTGAGGGAGACCCAGTACTTC. Combining the CDR3 with reference TRBV5-1 and TRBJ2-5 gives the whole variable domain KAGVTQTPRYLIKTRGQQVTLSCSPISGHRSVSWYQQTPGQGLQFLFEYFSETQRNKGNFPGRFSGRQFSNSRSEMNVSTLELGDSALYLCASSLSLRETQYFGPGTRLLVL.